A single sample gave rise to the 9 T cell receptor beta chains below, sequenced in a study of shared clonotypes between healthy human individuals. CD8 cells classed as naive were CD45RO-negative and positively selected for CCR7, excluding terminally differentiated effector memory CD45RA+ cells. The repertoire was sequenced with immunoSEQ multiplex PCR; TCRdb's copy has only in-frame clones and lacks some. The data contain about 700,000 clones, just over 90% of them singletons. The sequencing input was naive CD8+ T cells sorted from blood. Every receptor here comes from a man aged 30 to 39 in good health.

The rearrangement uses TRBV9 and TRBJ2-1, with D perhaps matching TRBD2 (6 bases). The CDR3 runs 15 residues. Trimming pared 3 bases from V and 5 bases from J, leaving 15 bases between. CDR1 and CDR2 (germline): SGDLS, YYNGEE. CDR3 bases: TGTGCCAGCAGCGAGCTAGTGGGACTGAACAATGAGCAGTTCTTC. It specifies CASSELVGLNNEQFF.

The chain employs TRBV7-9 and TRBJ2-1; 10 nucleotides align to TRBD2. Germline V gene lookup returns CDR1 SEHNR and CDR2 FQNEAQ (reference sequence). V was pared by 5 bases and J by 2 bases, with 3 bases of the junction left unmatched. The CDR3 extends over 15 amino acids. CDR3 sequence (DNA): TGTGCCAGCAGCCCTGGACTAGCGGCCTACAATGAGCAGTTCTTC. Its protein product is CASSPGLAAYNEQFF.

The chain recombines TRBV4-2 with TRBJ2-2, with D maybe TRBD2 (6 bases). Germline CDR1 reads LGHNA; CDR2 reads YNFKEQ. The CDR3 runs to 16 residues. V was cut by 1 base and J by 6 bases, with 15 bases left in between. CDR3 region: CASSQATVTSPGELFF. CDR3 DNA: TGTGCCAGCAGCCAAGCGACTGTGACTAGTCCCGGGGAGCTGTTTTTT.

This clone was seen only once. The V and J genes are TRBV19 and TRBJ2-1, with a weak D call TRBD2 (6 bases). The CDR3 contains 13 residues. The V end lost 4 bases, the J end lost 4 bases, and 8 bases lay between the germline ends. Germline CDR1 is LNHDA and CDR2 is SQIVND (reference sequence). The CDR3 sequence: CASSSGAYNEQFF. The DNA for the CDR3 is TGTGCCAGTAGTAGCGGGGCTTACAATGAGCAGTTCTTC.

The chain has TRBV9 and TRBJ2-1; 13 bases fit TRBD2. The CDR3 has 16 residues. The V gene's germline CDR1 is SGDLS and CDR2 YYNGEE. V was clipped by 4 bases and J by 7 bases; unmatched bases: 8. The CDR3 DNA follows: TGTGCCAGCAGCACGAGACTAGCGGGAGGACTGAATGAGCAGTTCTTC. Amino acids: CASSTRLAGGLNEQFF.

This clone was seen just once. The chain employs TRBV11-2 and TRBJ2-7, with 9 bases that match TRBD1. CDR1 is SGHAT and CDR2 is FQNNGV in the germline V gene. The ends lost 5 bases at V and 0 bases at J; junction bases unmatched: 5. This CDR3 is 15 amino acids long. DNA of the CDR3: TGTGCCAGCAGCCACCGGGACAGGGCCTCCTACGAGCAGTACTTC. Translated: CASSHRDRASYEQYF.

The V and J genes are TRBV5-1 and TRBJ2-7; maybe TRBD1 (7 bases). Germline V gives CDR1 SGHRS, CDR2 YFSETQ. CDR3 length equals 15 residues. Trimming shortened V by 0 bases and J by 2 bases, and 12 bases separated the two germline ends. The CDR3 sequence: CASSLVLRGAYEQYF. The CDR3 coding sequence is TGCGCCAGCAGCTTGGTGCTCAGGGGGGCCTACGAGCAGTACTTC.

The rearrangement uses TRBV5-6 and TRBJ2-2; D gene unclear. This CDR3 has 15 amino acids. From germline, CDR1 is SGHDT and CDR2 YYEEEE. Between the trimmed V and J ends, which lost 5 bases and 4 bases, there was a span of 15 bases. For the CDR3, the DNA is TGTGCCAGCAGTTCTGCCCCTTCTATCACCGGGGAGCTGTTTTTT. As protein: CASSSAPSITGELFF.

The chain combines TRBV19 with TRBJ2-2; 7 nucleotides align to TRBD2. This CDR3 has 14 residues. Germline V gene lookup returns CDR1 LNHDA and CDR2 SQIVND (reference sequence). Unmatched junction bases numbered 8, after V lost 8 bases and J lost 5 bases. CDR3 nucleotide sequence: TGTGCCAGTCACGCGGGAGTTGGAACCGGGGAGCTGTTTTTT. The encoded protein is CASHAGVGTGELFF.